This T cell receptor beta chain was found in a study of T cell responses to AZD1222 COVID-19 vaccine. Notes on the study in general: Dominant CD4 TCR responses targeted spike regions 160-218 and 743-854. There were mostly white British donors and more females than males, and clonal diversity was possibly underestimated. Repertoires in all cases were sampled only once the peak T cell response had passed.

V shed 0 bases and J shed 4 bases, with 8 bases lying between them. CDR1 is SGHDT, CDR2 YYEEEE, per germline. The CDR3 has 14 residues. TCRdb's table, derived via immunoSEQ multiplex PCR, lists solely in-frame clones and lacks some. The data contain some 120,000 clones, 75% to 90% of them singletons. As to this clone: Its target is unknown.

The clonotype originates from an adult in good health. V gene TRBV5-6 combines with J gene TRBJ1-5, with D possibly matching TRBD1 (6 bases). The source was peripheral blood, collected on day 0 of MenACWY control vaccination. The DNA of the CDR3 is TGTGCCAGCAGCTTGGCAAGGGGGAATCAGCCCCAGCATTTT. Its protein product is CASSLARGNQPQHF.